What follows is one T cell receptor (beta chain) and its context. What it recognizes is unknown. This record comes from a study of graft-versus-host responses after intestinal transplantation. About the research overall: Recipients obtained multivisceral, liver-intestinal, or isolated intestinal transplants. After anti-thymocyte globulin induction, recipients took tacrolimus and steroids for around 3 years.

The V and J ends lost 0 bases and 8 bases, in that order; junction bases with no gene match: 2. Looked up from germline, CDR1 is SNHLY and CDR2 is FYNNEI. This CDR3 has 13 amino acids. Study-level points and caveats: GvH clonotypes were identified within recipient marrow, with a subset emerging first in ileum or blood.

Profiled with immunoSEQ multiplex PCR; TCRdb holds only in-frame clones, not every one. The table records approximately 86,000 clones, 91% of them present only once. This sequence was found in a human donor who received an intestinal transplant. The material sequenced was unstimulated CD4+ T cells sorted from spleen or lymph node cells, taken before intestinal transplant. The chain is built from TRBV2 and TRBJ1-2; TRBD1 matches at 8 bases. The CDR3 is CASSEADRGGYTF. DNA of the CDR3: TGTGCCAGCAGTGAAGCTGACAGGGGCGGCTACACCTTC. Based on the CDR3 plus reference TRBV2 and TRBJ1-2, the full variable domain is EPEVTQTPSHQVTQMGQEVILRCVPISNHLYFYWYRQILGQKVEFLVSFYNNEISEKSEIFDDQFSVERPDGSNFTLKIRSTKLEDSAMYFCASSEADRGGYTFGSGTRLTVV.